A selection of T cell receptor beta chains follows, all from one sample in a study of human T cells and chemical hapten exposure. TCRdb independently ran MiXCR on the RACE reads; one entry per CDR3 protein. The table has approximately 75,000 distinct CDR3 sequences, around 7.9% seen once. The source was whole blood, collected in connection with sensitization to the hapten diphenylcyclopropenone (DPC). These receptors were obtained from a woman between 50 and 59 years old with alopecia areata. Some clones in this sample may be carry-over from other donors' samples. CDR3s include the opening cysteine and the closing phenylalanine or tryptophan. Fields, in order: clone size, J gene, V gene, D gene, CDR3 DNA, CDR3 protein. D genes are given only for firm matches. Rows give clone size only sometimes, using once, few, many, or a class for an expanded clone.

>few|TRBJ2-1|TRBV4-1|TRBD1
TGCGCCAGCAGCCAGGGACAGGGTGGGGGTGAGCAGTTCTTC
CASSQGQGGGEQFF
>-|TRBJ2-7|TRBV6-6|-
TGTGCCAGCATCGACGGGGGCATCTCCTACGAGCAGTACTTC
CASIDGGISYEQYF
>-|TRBJ1-1|TRBV12-3/TRBV12-4|-
TGTGCCAGCAGTTTAAGTCCGGGATATGAAACTGAAGCTTTCTTT
CASSLSPGYETEAFF
>few|TRBJ2-7|TRBV9|TRBD2
TGTGCCAGCAGCGAGGGGTTCGGGACTAGCGGCTACGAGCAGTACTTC
CASSEGFGTSGYEQYF
>many|TRBJ2-3|TRBV12-3/TRBV12-4|TRBD1
TGTGCCAGCAAGGATGGGACAGGGATTTACCCGCAGTATTTT
CASKDGTGIYPQYF
>few|TRBJ2-7|TRBV7-2|TRBD1
TGTGCCAGCTCCCAGACAGGGGGCTACGAGCAGTACTTC
CASSQTGGYEQYF
>few|TRBJ2-1|TRBV4-1|TRBD2
TGCGCCAGCAGCCTGGAGACTAGCGGCAATGAGCAGTTCTTC
CASSLETSGNEQFF
>-|TRBJ2-5|TRBV18|-
TGTGCCAGCTCGTTCAAGGCTGTACAAGAGACCCAGTACTTC
CASSFKAVQETQYF
>few|TRBJ2-1|TRBV19|TRBD2
TGTGCCAGTAGTATCGCCGGGAGGGAGTACAATGAGCAGTTCTTC
CASSIAGREYNEQFF
>-|TRBJ2-1|TRBV12-3/TRBV12-4|TRBD2
TGTGCCAGCAGCCCGAGCGGGGGGGCCCTGAATGAGCAGTTCTTC
CASSPSGGALNEQFF
>few|TRBJ2-5|TRBV18|TRBD1
TGTGCCAGCTCACCTCCGGGACAGGCCCTCCGAGAGACCCAGTACTTC
CASSPPGQALRETQYF
>few|TRBJ2-7|TRBV9|-
TGTGCCAGCAGCGTACAGGATACCTCCTACGAGCAGTACTTC
CASSVQDTSYEQYF
>many|TRBJ2-2|TRBV7-8|-
TGTGCCCATTGGGGGGACACCGGGGAGCTGTTTTTT
CAHWGDTGELFF
>many|TRBJ1-2|TRBV11-2|-
TGTGCCAGCAGCCCCCTCGCCGGGGGTAGAAGCTATGGCTACACCTTC
CASSPLAGGRSYGYTF
>-|TRBJ2-7|TRBV6-2/TRBV6-3|-
TGTGCCAGCAGTTCGACAGCAGGGAGAGGGTACGAGCAGTACTTC
CASSSTAGRGYEQYF
>few|TRBJ2-5|TRBV7-2|TRBD2
TGTGCCAGCAGCTCCTTTCGGGAGGATTTTGGGGCCCAGTACTTC
CASSSFREDFGAQYF
>many|TRBJ2-7|TRBV3-1|-
TGTGCCAGCAGCCCACTTAGCGGAGTCTACGAGCAGTACTTC
CASSPLSGVYEQYF
>few|TRBJ2-7|TRBV20-1|-
TGCAGTGCTAGACTAGCGCACTCCTACGAGCAGTACTTC
CSARLAHSYEQYF
>few|TRBJ2-7|TRBV7-9|-
TGTGCCAGCAGTGCAGGACCCGAGCAGTACTTC
CASSAGPEQYF
>few|TRBJ2-1|TRBV4-2|TRBD2
TGTGCCAGCAGCCCCTTAGCCGGGGGGGCCGCTGAGCAGTTCTTC
CASSPLAGGAAEQFF
>-|TRBJ2-1|TRBV7-9|TRBD2
TGTGCCAGCAGCTTAGCGATCAAAGGACTAGCTGGCTATGAGCAGTTCTTC
CASSLAIKGLAGYEQFF
>-|TRBJ2-7|TRBV6-5|TRBD1
TGTGCCAGCACTCCCCTCCGGACAGGGTCCGACGAGCAGTACTTC
CASTPLRTGSDEQYF
>-|TRBJ2-1|TRBV28|-
TGTGCCAGCAGTTTAAAGAGAAATGAGCAGTTCTTC
CASSLKRNEQFF
>few|TRBJ2-1|TRBV20-1|-
TGCAGTGCTAGAGGATCCTCACTGGGGAATGAGCAGTTCTTC
CSARGSSLGNEQFF